This record concerns one TCR beta chain sequence. What it binds is unknown. Sample time point: cycle 4 day 1 (C4D1), after 6 weeks of nivolumab. There was relapse after autologous stem cell transplantation in every patient, and there was variation in brentuximab vedotin exposure. Thawed PBMCs were the source of CD4+ T cells, purified by magnetic negative selection. Some clones are missing from TCRdb's copy, which holds only in-frame ones; the method was immunoSEQ multiplex PCR. Among tens of thousands of clones listed, roughly 80% were seen once. This entry comes from a study of PD-1 blockade in classical Hodgkin lymphoma. Study-wide background: Patients in the cohort were put on intravenous nivolumab, 3 mg/kg every 2 weeks. Findings and limits, study-wide: Reported baseline diversity: healthy donors highest, relapsed/refractory patients lowest. The CD4+ diversity rise by C4D1 was clearest in complete responders. Baseline diversity was lower in partial responders and progressors than complete responders.

Germline V gives CDR1 ENHRY, CDR2 SYGVKD. V was trimmed by 3 bases and J by 2 bases, leaving 7 bases between them. The length of the CDR3 is 13 residues. The sequencing here drew on CD4+ T cells from blood, taken before the fourth cycle of nivolumab. The sequence was collected from a human donor with classical Hodgkin lymphoma. The chain recombines TRBV10-3 with TRBJ2-5, with D tentatively TRBD2 (6 bases). CDR3 sequence reads: CAISDSGQETQYF. DNA for the CDR3: TGTGCCATCAGTGATAGCGGTCAAGAGACCCAGTACTTC.